Presented here are 24 T cell receptor beta chains from one specimen sequenced in a study of blood T cell repertoires in COVID-19. Sequenced by immunoSEQ multiplex PCR; TCRdb stores in-frame clones only, minus some. This sample has 360,000 or so clones; roughly 89% occur once, and the top ten carry about 1.7%. The material sequenced was PBMCs or T cells enriched from blood (not recorded which). The receptors stem from a woman aged 25 to 39 who had recovered from COVID-19.

The chain uses TRBV3-1 (or the pseudogene TRBV3-2) and TRBJ1-1; D possibly corresponds to TRBD1 (5 bases). CDR3 size: 16 residues. The germline V and J ends were trimmed by 0 bases and 5 bases, with 16 bases remaining between them. Germline CDR1 and CDR2: LGHDT and YNNKEL (reference sequence). The CDR3 loop reads CASSQDKGVGQTEAFF. In DNA form, the CDR3 reads TGTGCCAGCAGCCAAGATAAGGGCGTGGGGCAGACTGAAGCTTTCTTT.

The chain has TRBV29-1 and TRBJ2-1; D is ambiguous. The V gene lost 6 bases and the J gene lost 12 bases, with 15 bases spanning the gap. Germline V gene data show CDR1 as SQVTM and CDR2 as ANQGSEA. The CDR3 has 11 amino acids. CDR3 sequence reads: CSVSTPRMQFF. In DNA form, the CDR3 reads TGCAGCGTCTCTACTCCGAGGATGCAGTTCTTC.

CDR3 residues: CASGLPLTGMGGEQYF. The CDR3 coding sequence is TGTGCTAGTGGTTTGCCCCTAACGGGGATGGGGGGCGAGCAGTACTTC. The chain recombines TRBV12-5 with TRBJ2-7, with a tentative D call TRBD2 (6 bases). Germline V gene lookup returns CDR1 LGHNT and CDR2 FRNRAP. The ends were cut back, 2 bases at V and 6 bases at J, with 20 bases in the middle. The CDR3 covers 16 residues.

The chain employs TRBV3-1 (or the pseudogene TRBV3-2) and TRBJ2-7; D remains ambiguous. Trimming took 3 bases from V and 4 from J, leaving 4 bases between them. CDR1 and CDR2 from the germline V gene are LGHDT and YNNKEL (reference sequence). The CDR3 is 11 residues long. The CDR3, as DNA: TGTGCCAGCAGCCACGAGTACGAGCAGTACTTC. This gives the protein CASSHEYEQYF.

This chain joins TRBV6-5 and TRBJ1-6, with 7 bases identical to TRBD1. The CDR3 is 13 amino acids. V lost 10 bases to trimming and J lost 7 bases; unmatched junction nucleotides: 7. CDR1 and CDR2 from the germline V gene are MNHEY and SVGAGI. In DNA, the CDR3 is TGTGCCATCCGGGACAGTGTCAATTCACCCCTCCACTTT. Amino acids: CAIRDSVNSPLHF.

The chain carries TRBV5-5 and TRBJ2-3, with TRBD1 matching over 9 bases. The J segment lost 5 bases and the V segment lost 2 bases, leaving 9 bases of the junction unmatched. The CDR3 covers 16 residues. Germline V gene lookup returns CDR1 SGHKS and CDR2 YYEKEE (reference sequence). As DNA, the CDR3 is TGTGCCAGCAGCTTCGCCCGGGACAGGGCCGAAGATACGCAGTATTTT. As protein: CASSFARDRAEDTQYF.

The chain recombines TRBV10-2 with TRBJ2-3, with TRBD2 identical over 8 bases. This CDR3 has 15 amino acids. The J segment lost 6 bases and the V segment lost 6 bases, leaving 11 bases of the junction unmatched. Germline values: CDR1 WSHSY, CDR2 SAAADI. The CDR3 coding sequence is TGCGCCAGCAGAGGAGGCGCGGGAGGAGGGGATACGCAGTATTTT. It codes for CASRGGAGGGDTQYF.

This chain links TRBV5-1 with TRBJ2-3; D is unresolved. Trimming stripped 1 base from V and 1 base from J, with 4 bases between. The CDR3 covers 13 residues. The germline CDR1 and CDR2 sequences are SGHRS and YFSETQ. The CDR3 loop reads CASSLLGTDTQYF. In nucleotides, the CDR3 is TGCGCCAGCAGCTTGCTTGGCACAGATACGCAGTATTTT.

This sequence joins TRBV7-6 and TRBJ2-1; 7 positions agree with TRBD2. CDR3 length: 16 residues. V trimming: 0 bases; J trimming: 10 bases; junction bases outside the gene matches: 12. Germline CDR1 and CDR2: SGHVS and FNYEAQ. CDR3 DNA: TGTGCCAGCAGCTTAGCCGGAGCGGGGATGCCAGGGGAGCAGTTCTTC. Amino acid sequence: CASSLAGAGMPGEQFF.

This chain joins TRBV14 and TRBJ1-4; a possible D gene is TRBD1 (6 bases). CDR3 length: 13 residues. The V gene lost 4 bases and the J gene lost 12 bases, with 15 bases spanning the gap. The germline V gene has CDR1 SGHDN and CDR2 FVKESK. In nucleotides, the CDR3 is TGTGCCAGCAGCCCAGGACAGACGCGTCAACTGTTTTTT. This encodes CASSPGQTRQLFF.

This chain links TRBV7-3 with TRBJ2-3, with 11 bases aligning to TRBD1. V shed 6 bases and J 1 base; nucleotides not matched to a gene: 18. Per the germline V gene, CDR1 is SGHTA and CDR2 is FQGTGA. This CDR3 has 20 amino acids. The CDR3 is CASRKTGTGGFSVGTDTQYF. Written as DNA, the CDR3 is TGTGCCAGCAGGAAGACCGGGACAGGGGGTTTTTCCGTCGGCACAGATACGCAGTATTTT.

The J gene is TRBJ2-3, the V gene TRBV24-1; maybe TRBD1 (5 bases). Trimming cost V 4 bases and J 0 bases, with 13 bases left between them. Germline CDR1 is KGHDR and CDR2 is SFDVKD. The CDR3 totals 16 residues. CDR3 sequence: CATSDPIRDSTDTQYF. The DNA for the CDR3 is TGTGCCACCAGTGACCCTATCAGGGATAGCACAGATACGCAGTATTTT.

This clone appeared once. This chain uses TRBV7-9 with TRBJ2-1; 10 bases are shared with TRBD2. The V segment lost 7 bases and the J segment 7 bases; nucleotides outside the gene matches: 4. This CDR3 spans 13 amino acids. From germline, CDR1 is SEHNR and CDR2 FQNEAQ (reference sequence). The CDR3 coding sequence is TGTGCCAGCACCCTAGCGGGAGATAATGAGCAGTTCTTC. The encoded protein is CASTLAGDNEQFF. Full variable domain (outside the CDR3, taken from reference TRBV7-9 and TRBJ2-1): DTGVSQNPRHKITKRGQNVTFRCDPISEHNRLYWYRQTLGQGPEFLTYFQNEAQLEKSRLLSDRFSAERPKGSFSTLEIQRTEQGDSAMYLCASTLAGDNEQFFGPGTRLTVL.

The genes are TRBV4-3 and TRBJ1-2; TRBD1 matches 10 bases. The germline CDR1 and CDR2 sequences are LGHNA and YSLEER. Trimming cost V 5 bases and J 8 bases; bases outside gene matches: 5. The CDR3 sequence is 13 residues long. The CDR3 region is CASSRGTGDGYTF. The CDR3 DNA follows: TGCGCCAGCAGCAGAGGGACAGGGGACGGCTACACCTTC.

This clone showed up just once. This chain joins TRBV20-1 and TRBJ2-7, with TRBD2 identical over 8 bases. The V gene end was trimmed by 3 bases and the J gene end by 7 bases; junction bases not matched to a gene: 11. The CDR3 contains 14 residues. CDR1 is DFQATT, CDR2 SNEGSKA, per germline (reference sequence). CDR3 sequence (DNA): TGCAGTGCTAGTCTAAGGGCGGGAGGCGGGGAGCAGTACTTC. This encodes CSASLRAGGGEQYF.

This chain links TRBV27 with TRBJ2-5; 10 nucleotides align to TRBD1. This CDR3 region has 14 residues. V dropped 4 bases and J dropped 5; count of bases not matched to a gene: 4. CDR1 is MNHEY and CDR2 is SMNVEV in the germline V gene (reference sequence). The CDR3 DNA sequence: TGTGCCAGCAGTTATAGGGACAGGGGTGAGACCCAGTACTTC. Residues: CASSYRDRGETQYF.

Details on this clone: The same CDR3 is also encoded by other DNA sequences in this sample. The rearrangement joins TRBV6-5 to TRBJ1-1, with D unresolved. Trimming left V 2 bases short and J 0 bases short, with 10 bases between. The CDR3 consists of 15 residues. Per germline, CDR1 MNHEY and CDR2 SVGAGI. The CDR3 sequence: CASSYGSGLNTEAFF. CDR3 DNA: TGTGCCAGCAGTTACGGGTCGGGGTTGAACACTGAAGCTTTCTTT.

V and J are TRBV19 and TRBJ2-1, with a tentative D call TRBD2 (5 bases). The CDR3 is made up of 13 amino acids. Trimming left V 2 bases short and J 4 bases short, with 6 bases between. Germline loops: CDR1 LNHDA, CDR2 SQIVND (reference sequence). CDR3 in DNA: TGTGCCAGTAGTATATCGGGATACAATGAGCAGTTCTTC. Translating gives CASSISGYNEQFF.

The chain combines TRBV18 with TRBJ1-1; 11 bases map to TRBD1. Germline CDR1 KGHSH, CDR2 LQKENI. This CDR3 is built from 16 residues. J was trimmed by 4 bases and V by 5 bases; bases with no gene match: 9. The CDR3 bases are TGTGCCAGCTCATCCCAATCCGGGACAGGGGGCACTGAAGCTTTCTTT. Its translation: CASSSQSGTGGTEAFF.

V gene TRBV4-1 combines with J gene TRBJ1-2; D remains ambiguous. V lost 0 bases, J lost 8 bases, and 16 bases lay in between. The CDR3 sequence is 15 residues long. Germline lookup yields CDR1 MGHRA and CDR2 YSYEKL. The CDR3 nucleotides are TGCGCCAGCAGCCAAGATCCGGAGACGTTGGAGGGCTACACCTTC. It yields the protein CASSQDPETLEGYTF.

The chain uses TRBV18 and TRBJ1-6, with 8 bases lining up with TRBD1. After removal of 5 bases from V and 9 bases from J, the junction contained 9 bases not matched to a gene. Germline-derived CDR1 and CDR2 are KGHSH and LQKENI. The CDR3 sequence is 15 residues long. CDR3 sequence reads: CASSDGQGVGSPLHF. CDR3 coding DNA: TGTGCCAGCTCAGATGGACAGGGAGTCGGTTCACCCCTCCACTTT.

The V gene is TRBV28, the J gene TRBJ2-1, with a tentative D call TRBD2 (6 bases). The CDR3 covers 17 residues. CDR1 and CDR2 from the germline V gene are MDHEN and SYDVKM. V was pared by 5 bases and J by 7 bases, with 24 bases between. DNA of the CDR3: TGTGCCAGCAGTACCGCCCGGGGGTGGTCCGGACGAAATGAGCAGTTCTTC. This codes for CASSTARGWSGRNEQFF.

V usage is TRBV7-2 and J usage is TRBJ2-2; D is possibly TRBD1 (6 bases). The CDR3 contains 15 residues. Germline V gene lookup returns CDR1 SGHTA and CDR2 FQGNSA. Trimming removed 0 bases from V and 6 bases from J, with 11 bases in between. The chain's CDR3 is CASSLALGAAGELFF. The CDR3, as DNA: TGTGCCAGCAGCTTAGCGCTGGGGGCTGCCGGGGAGCTGTTTTTT.

J is TRBJ1-1 and V is TRBV19; tentative D call: TRBD1 (5 bases). Trimming pared 7 bases from V and 8 bases from J, leaving 20 bases between. The germline CDR1 and CDR2 sequences are LNHDA and SQIVND (reference sequence). There are 14 residues in the CDR3. CDR3 loop: CASNPLGQGREAFF. CDR3 nucleotide sequence: TGTGCCAGTAACCCCCTGGGGCAGGGAAGGGAAGCTTTCTTT.